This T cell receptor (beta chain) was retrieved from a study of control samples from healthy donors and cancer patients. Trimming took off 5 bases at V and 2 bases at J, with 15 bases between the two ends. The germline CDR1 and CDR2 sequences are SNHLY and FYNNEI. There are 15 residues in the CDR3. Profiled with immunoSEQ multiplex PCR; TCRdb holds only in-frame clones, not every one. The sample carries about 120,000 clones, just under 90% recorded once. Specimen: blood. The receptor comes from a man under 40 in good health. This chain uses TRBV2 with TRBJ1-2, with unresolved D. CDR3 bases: TGTGCCAGCAGTCCTAGAGAGGGATTCAACTATGGCTACACCTTC. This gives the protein CASSPREGFNYGYTF.